These 21 T cell receptor beta chains came from one sample sequenced in a study of T cells after yellow fever vaccination. TCRdb reprocessed the 5' RACE reads with MiXCR, giving one entry per CDR3 protein. The sample records 360,000 or so distinct CDR3 sequences, approximately 10% being singletons. Sequenced here: PBMCs, sampled on the day of the first yellow fever vaccination. Receptors were obtained from a young man who received the YFV17D yellow fever vaccine.

This clonotype was recorded a few times. The chain joins TRBV28 to TRBJ2-3, with TRBD2 matching over 7 bases. J was trimmed by 2 bases and V by 2 bases; bases with no gene match: 7. Germline V gene sequence: CDR1 MDHEN, CDR2 SYDVKM. The CDR3 contains 16 residues. CDR3 in DNA: TGTGCCAGCAGTTTACGGGGCGGGGGTAACACAGATACGCAGTATTTT. This codes for CASSLRGGGNTDTQYF.

V gene TRBV7-3 combines with J gene TRBJ1-1, with no clear D. CDR1 and CDR2 (germline): SGHTA, FQGTGA. The ends were cut back, 1 base at V and 1 base at J, with 13 bases in the middle. The CDR3 totals 16 residues. The CDR3 bases are TGTGCCAGCAGCTTAAAAGTCGCAGACCGGAACACTGAAGCTTTCTTT. This translates into CASSLKVADRNTEAFF. The variable domain in full, completed from reference TRBV7-3 and TRBJ1-1, reads GAGVSQTPSNKVTEKGKYVELRCDPISGHTALYWYRQSLGQGPEFLIYFQGTGAADDSGLPNDRFFAVRPEGSVSTLKIQRTERGDSAVYLCASSLKVADRNTEAFFGQGTRLTVV.

This clonotype was seen more than once but under ten times. This sequence joins TRBV6-2 or TRBV6-3 and TRBJ1-1; D gene ambiguous. The V end lost 8 bases, the J end lost 10 bases, and 14 bases lay between the germline ends. CDR1 is MNHEY, CDR2 SVGEGT, per germline. CDR3 length: 11 amino acids. This CDR3 is CASGIGRRAFF. CDR3 sequence (DNA): TGTGCCAGCGGGATAGGACGTAGAGCTTTCTTT.

This clonotype was observed a few times. V gene TRBV4-2 combines with J gene TRBJ1-1, with D uncertain. Germline CDR1 and CDR2: LGHNA and YNFKEQ. The ends were cut back, 4 bases at V and 4 bases at J, with 16 bases in the middle. The CDR3 length is 15 residues. The CDR3 protein is CASSRSLISGTEAFF. CDR3 DNA: TGTGCCAGCAGCCGATCACTAATCTCTGGCACTGAAGCTTTCTTT.

The chain combines TRBV21-1 with TRBJ2-6. TRBV21-1 is described as a pseudogene. There are 14 residues in the CDR3. For the CDR3, the DNA is TGTGCCAGCAGCAAGTCCTCTGGGGCCAACGTCCTGACTTTC. Translation: CASSKSSGANVLTF.

CDR3 in DNA: TGCAGTGCTAGACCCCCTCTACATACAGATACGCAGTATTTT. It translates to CSARPPLHTDTQYF. This chain uses TRBV20-1 with TRBJ2-3; D unclear. Germline V gene sequence: CDR1 DFQATT, CDR2 SNEGSKA (reference sequence). Trimming took off 2 bases at V and 3 bases at J, with 12 bases between the two ends. This CDR3 has 14 residues.

In its sample, this clonotype was seen a few times. This sequence joins TRBV13 and TRBJ1-6; D gene unclear. Germline V lookup: CDR1 PRHDT, CDR2 FYEKMQ (reference sequence). The V end was cut by 5 bases, the J end by 9 bases, with 17 bases between. The CDR3 covers 15 residues. The CDR3 protein is CASSPVGRVGSPLHF. The DNA for the CDR3 is TGTGCCAGCAGCCCGGTGGGCCGGGTGGGTTCACCCCTCCACTTT.

In this sample, this clonotype turned up a few times. This chain uses TRBV7-3 with TRBJ1-5; 8 positions agree with TRBD1. There are 13 residues in the CDR3. Germline CDR1 reads SGHTA; CDR2 reads FQGTGA. V lost 3 bases, J lost 9 bases, and 4 bases stayed unmatched. CDR3 residues: CASSLDRESPQHF. CDR3 in DNA: TGTGCCAGCAGCTTGGACAGGGAATCGCCCCAGCATTTT.

The rearrangement links TRBV7-9 to TRBJ2-2; 8 nucleotides match TRBD2. Losses at the gene ends were 4 bases for V and 1 base for J; bases not matched to a gene: 5. The CDR3 length is 16 residues. Germline CDR1 SEHNR, CDR2 FQNEAQ (reference sequence). Here the CDR3 reads CASSSQRGRNTGELFF. CDR3 nucleotides: TGTGCCAGCAGCTCTCAGCGGGGGAGGAACACCGGGGAGCTGTTTTTT.

About this clonotype itself: A much larger clone is a single base away; this may be a read error. This chain links TRBV5-6 with TRBJ2-1; 8 positions match TRBD2. V shed 3 bases, J shed 1 base, and the junction held 9 bases outside the gene matches. CDR1 is SGHDT and CDR2 is YYEEEE in the germline V gene. CDR3 length: 17 amino acids. The CDR3 nucleotides read TGTGCCAGCAGCTCGCGTGGTTTAGCGGGGTCCTACAATGAGCAGTTCTTC. It specifies CASSSRGLAGSYNEQFF.

Only a few counts were recorded for this clonotype. The V call is TRBV19, the J call TRBJ2-5; 8 bases are shared with TRBD2. Per germline, CDR1 LNHDA and CDR2 SQIVND (reference sequence). The CDR3 covers 13 residues. V shed 10 bases, J shed 5 bases, and the junction held 9 bases outside the gene matches. CDR3 bases: TGTGCCACAAGCGGGGGCTGGTCGGAGACCCAGTACTTC. This sequence encodes CATSGGWSETQYF.

The CDR3 region has the DNA TGCAGTGGGGCAGGGGGCAACTATGGCTACACCTTC. Translated, it gives CSGAGGNYGYTF. This chain links TRBV20-1 with TRBJ1-2, with TRBD1 identical over 8 bases. J was trimmed by 2 bases and V by 7 bases; bases with no gene match: 3. Looked up from germline, CDR1 is DFQATT and CDR2 is SNEGSKA (reference sequence). The CDR3 length is 12 residues.

This sequence joins TRBV7-2 and TRBJ1-2; D unclear. V was shortened by 6 bases and J by 0 bases, with 8 bases between the two germline ends. Looked up from germline, CDR1 is SGHTA and CDR2 is FQGNSA. There are 13 residues in the CDR3. This CDR3 is CASRPDSNYGYTF. In DNA form, the CDR3 reads TGTGCCAGCAGACCCGACTCTAACTATGGCTACACCTTC.

This clonotype has at least ten counts. The chain has TRBV18 and TRBJ1-5; TRBD1 is a possible D gene (6 bases). Trimming took off 2 bases at V and 7 bases at J, with 12 bases between the two ends. Germline values: CDR1 KGHSH, CDR2 LQKENI. The CDR3 has 14 residues. CDR3: CASSPRSGGQPQHF. In DNA, the CDR3 is TGTGCCAGCTCACCAAGATCGGGGGGCCAGCCCCAGCATTTT.

This clonotype was found many times. V and J are TRBV7-9 and TRBJ2-3; D is tentatively TRBD1 or TRBD2 (5 bases each). This CDR3 has 14 amino acids. Trimming stripped 5 bases from V and 3 bases from J, with 12 bases between. Per the germline V gene, CDR1 is SEHNR and CDR2 is FQNEAQ (reference sequence). The DNA of the CDR3 is TGTGCCAGCAGCCCGAGGGGTGGAACAGATACGCAGTATTTT. Translated, it gives CASSPRGGTDTQYF. The complete variable domain, with remaining parts taken from reference TRBV7-9 and TRBJ2-3, reads DTGVSQNPRHKITKRGQNVTFRCDPISEHNRLYWYRQTLGQGPEFLTYFQNEAQLEKSRLLSDRFSAERPKGSFSTLEIQRTEQGDSAMYLCASSPRGGTDTQYFGPGTRLTVL.

This clonotype was observed a few times. The CDR3 nucleotides are TGTGCCAGCTCACCACGGATAGGCGAGCAGTACTTC. Amino acids: CASSPRIGEQYF. The chain is built from TRBV18 and TRBJ2-7; D not resolved. The germline V gene encodes CDR1 KGHSH and CDR2 LQKENI. Trimming cost V 1 base and J 6 bases, with 7 bases left between them. This CDR3 is 12 amino acids long.

The chain links TRBV20-1 to TRBJ2-1; D is undetermined. The CDR3 is made up of 13 amino acids. The germline gives CDR1 DFQATT, CDR2 SNEGSKA (reference sequence). Trimming took off 5 bases at V and 0 bases at J, with 8 bases between the two ends. CDR3 nucleotide sequence: TGCAGTGCTCCACCGAGCTCCTACAATGAGCAGTTCTTC. Encoded protein: CSAPPSSYNEQFF.

The chain has TRBV20-1 and TRBJ1-1, with D tentatively TRBD1 (6 bases). The V gene lost 5 bases and the J gene lost 8 bases, with 15 bases spanning the gap. This CDR3 is 12 amino acids long. CDR1 and CDR2 (germline): DFQATT, SNEGSKA (reference sequence). Here the CDR3 DNA reads TGCAGTGCTCCCTCGGGACATTCCGAAGCTTTCTTT. Translation gives CSAPSGHSEAFF.

This clonotype was seen a handful of times. The CDR3 nucleotides read TGCGCCAGCAGCTCTGGACAGGGGGCCGGATGGGGCACTGAAGCTTTCTTT. Its translation is CASSSGQGAGWGTEAFF. V and J are TRBV5-1 and TRBJ1-1, with TRBD1 identical over 11 bases. The CDR3 is 17 residues long. CDR1 is SGHRS and CDR2 is YFSETQ in the germline V gene. Trimming took 3 bases from V and 4 from J; bases not matched to a gene: 11.

The V gene is TRBV12-3 or TRBV12-4, the J gene TRBJ1-5; 9 bases are a match to TRBD1. The CDR3 totals 15 residues. V was pared by 6 bases and J by 6 bases, with 9 bases of the junction left unmatched. The CDR3 DNA reads as TGTGCCAGCAGCCTCCCACAGGGGGCCCTTCAGCCCCAGCATTTT. It yields the protein CASSLPQGALQPQHF.

This sequence joins TRBV10-3 and TRBJ1-5; 11 positions match TRBD1. Germline lookup yields CDR1 ENHRY and CDR2 SYGVKD. The V segment lost 2 bases and the J segment 6 bases; nucleotides outside the gene matches: 3. The CDR3 loop spans 15 amino acids. The CDR3 DNA sequence: TGTGCCATCAGTGAGCGGGGACAGGGGGGTCAGCCCCAGCATTTT. Translated: CAISERGQGGQPQHF.